This T cell receptor (beta chain) was captured in a study of T cells in Graves' hyperthyroidism and ophthalmopathy. Study results and caveats: Expanded thyroid clonotypes (above 0.001) were mostly also found in blood. The model's output predicted ophthalmopathy at a median of approximately 6.5 months prior to onset.

Of note for this clonotype: What it binds is not known.

RNA transcripts served as the template for amplifying TCR beta CDR3 regions. The HTBI set primed first-round TCR CDR3 RT-PCR. MiXCR, applied by TCRdb to the multiplex PCR reads, yields one record per CDR3 protein. Of around 540,000 distinct CDR3 sequences in the sample, about 16% are singletons; the top ten hold approximately 30%. The V segment lost 5 bases and the J segment 3 bases; nucleotides outside the gene matches: 7. CDR1 is MNHNS, CDR2 SASEGT, per germline. This CDR3 spans 16 amino acids. Specimen: blood. The clonotype was recovered from a woman aged 25-40 years with Graves' ophthalmopathy. The chain has TRBV6-1 and TRBJ2-3, with 11 bases aligning to TRBD2. The CDR3 DNA follows: TGTGCCAGCAGTAAACTAGCGGGAGACGCAACAGATACGCAGTATTTT. Translated, it gives CASSKLAGDATDTQYF.